This record covers a single T cell receptor (beta chain). The antigen remains undetermined. This sample was included in a study of cytomegalovirus exposure and HLA in healthy donors. Study-level points and caveats: Highly shared variants forming one cluster were likely a sequencing artifact. Later, an analysis showed that TCR beta chains associated with HLA were more clonally expanded than others that were equally common.

The PCR used 60 Vbeta and 13 Jbeta primers. Per the authors' pipeline: In a later analysis, 60 million to 90 million unique TCR beta chains included roughly 11 million shared by two or more donors. TCRdb's copy holds only in-frame clones and misses some; the assay was immunoSEQ multiplex PCR. The DNA was the basis for D and trimming; V, J and clone size are from that table. The listing records approximately 170,000 clones. The material sequenced was PBMCs. This TCR came from a woman between 18 and 30 years old in good health and CMV-seropositive.

The CDR3 nucleotides read TGTGCCAGCAGCTTAGCGGGACAGGGACAGAAAGCTTTCTTT. It translates to CASSLAGQGQKAFF. This chain links TRBV7-9 with TRBJ1-1; 9 bases match TRBD1. Trimming cost V 0 bases and J 9 bases; bases outside gene matches: 5. CDR1 and CDR2 from the germline V gene are SEHNR and FQNEAQ (reference sequence). This CDR3 contains 14 residues.